This is a list of T cell receptor beta chains from one sample in a study of monozygotic twins with inflammatory bowel disease. TCRdb re-called the 5' RACE reads and catalogs CDR3 proteins one per entry, DNA excluded. This sample's clone table lists about 380,000 distinct CDR3 sequences. Material for sequencing was blood. These receptors came from a human donor with ulcerative colitis or Crohn's disease, or a healthy co-twin of an affected twin (not recorded which). The CDR3 runs from the conserved cysteine through the conserved F or W.

J gene | V gene | CDR3 protein
TRBJ2-3 | TRBV7-3 | CASSRLGATDTQYF
TRBJ2-6 | TRBV29-1 | CSVASGANVLTF
TRBJ1-4 | TRBV20-1 | CSARRGGGEKLFF
TRBJ1-6 | TRBV4-1 | CASSQRTGNNSPLHF
TRBJ1-3 | TRBV20-1 | CSAKGAGHISGNTIYF
TRBJ1-1 | TRBV18 | CASSPTRGLNTEAFF
TRBJ1-1 | TRBV5-1 | CASSLENILNTEAFF
TRBJ2-7 | TRBV20-1 | CSARVAQAGGHEQYF
TRBJ2-3 | TRBV11-1 | CASSAGTSGGASPSTDTQYF
TRBJ2-4 | TRBV9 | CASSVSSGGLAKNIQYF
TRBJ1-1 | TRBV19 | CASSRLGSMNTEAFF
TRBJ2-1 | TRBV29-1 | CSVGGASGGGYNEQFF
TRBJ2-5 | TRBV28 | CASSPGGLETQYF
TRBJ2-5 | TRBV4-2 | CASSQSSTSGQETQYF
TRBJ2-7 | TRBV12-3/TRBV12-4 | CASSERLAGNYEQYF
TRBJ2-1 | TRBV18 | CASSPNLDTSNEQFF
TRBJ1-5 | TRBV20-1 | CSATGTGGFENQPQHF
TRBJ2-2 | TRBV29-1 | CSVPGTRFAGELFF
TRBJ2-1 | TRBV20-1 | CSARALDLAGGPYNEQFF
TRBJ1-1 | TRBV5-1 | CASSSLARMNTEAFF
TRBJ2-6 | TRBV27 | CASSLLGASGANVLTF
TRBJ2-4 | TRBV4-2 | CASSQEVISAKNIQYF
TRBJ1-5 | TRBV20-1 | CSVRGPQRQPQHF
TRBJ2-1 | TRBV6-1 | CASSEQGSKQFF
TRBJ2-2 | TRBV12-3/TRBV12-4 | CATGGGSAGTGELFF
TRBJ2-5 | TRBV12-3/TRBV12-4 | CASSALQETAFQETQYF
TRBJ2-1 | TRBV7-2 | CASSKSGGTNYNEQFF
TRBJ2-7 | TRBV6-1 | CASTLGLIYEQYF
TRBJ1-4 | TRBV20-1 | CSATATNEKLFF
TRBJ1-1 | TRBV7-9 | CATRGGQGEGNTEAFF
TRBJ2-2 | TRBV6-5 | CASSYGQLAGELFF
TRBJ2-7 | TRBV20-1 | CSARDQTGQKGEQYF
TRBJ2-5 | TRBV2 | CASREHGTSGGETQYF
TRBJ1-1 | TRBV7-8 | CASSLGARGGTEAFF
TRBJ1-5 | TRBV5-5 | CASSNGDSGWSQPQHF
TRBJ2-1 | TRBV2 | CASSELLVGYNEQFF
TRBJ2-1 | TRBV29-1 | CSVGLLTGDNEQFF
TRBJ1-1 | TRBV4-1 | CASRGTLRNTEASF
TRBJ1-6 | TRBV20-1 | CSATPGQGGWDSPLHF
TRBJ1-2 | TRBV5-1 | CASRLGTDDGYTF
TRBJ2-2 | TRBV6-5 | CASSFSETGELFF
TRBJ1-4 | TRBV5-6 | CASSLVLGQPGEKLFF
TRBJ2-2 | TRBV6-5 | CASSYSRRGTTGELFF
TRBJ2-3 | TRBV25-1 | CASRQSTDTQYF
TRBJ2-7 | TRBV30 | CAWSVGHFYEQYF
TRBJ2-3 | TRBV11-2 | CASSLGGWRELAGATDTQYF
TRBJ2-7 | TRBV7-2 | CASSSSGDSYEQYF
TRBJ2-3 | TRBV19 | CASRRDGTSHTQYF